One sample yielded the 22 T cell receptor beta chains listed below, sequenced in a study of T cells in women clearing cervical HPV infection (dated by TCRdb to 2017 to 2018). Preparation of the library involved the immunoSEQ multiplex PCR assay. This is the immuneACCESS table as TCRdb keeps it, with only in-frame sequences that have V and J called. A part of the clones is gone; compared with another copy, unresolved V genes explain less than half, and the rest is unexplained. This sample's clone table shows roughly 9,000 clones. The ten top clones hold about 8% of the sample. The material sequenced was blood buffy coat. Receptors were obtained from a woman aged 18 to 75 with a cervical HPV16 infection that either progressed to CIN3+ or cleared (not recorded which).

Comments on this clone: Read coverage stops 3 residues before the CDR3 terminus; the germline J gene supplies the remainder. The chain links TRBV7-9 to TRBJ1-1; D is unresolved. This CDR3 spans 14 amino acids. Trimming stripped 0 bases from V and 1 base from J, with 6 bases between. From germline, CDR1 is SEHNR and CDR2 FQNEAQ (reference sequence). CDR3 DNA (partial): TGTGCCAGCAGCTTAGCGACATCGAACACTGAA. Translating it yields CASSLATSNTE. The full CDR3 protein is CASSLATSNTEAFF.

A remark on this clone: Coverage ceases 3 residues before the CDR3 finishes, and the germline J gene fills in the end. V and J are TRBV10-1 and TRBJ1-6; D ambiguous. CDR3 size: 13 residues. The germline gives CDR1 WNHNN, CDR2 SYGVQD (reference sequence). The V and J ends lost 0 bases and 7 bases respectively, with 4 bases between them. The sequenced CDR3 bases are TGCGCCAGCAGTGAGTCAAGGAATTCACCC. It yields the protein CASSESRNSP. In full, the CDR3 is CASSESRNSPLHF.

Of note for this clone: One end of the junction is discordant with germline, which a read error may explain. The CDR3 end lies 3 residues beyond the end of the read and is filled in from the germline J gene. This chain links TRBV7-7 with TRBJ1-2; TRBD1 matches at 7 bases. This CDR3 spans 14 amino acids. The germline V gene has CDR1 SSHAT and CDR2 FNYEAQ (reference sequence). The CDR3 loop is CASSLGHRGYDYTF. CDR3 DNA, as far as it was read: TGTGCTAGCAGCTTAGGACACAGGGGCTACGAC.

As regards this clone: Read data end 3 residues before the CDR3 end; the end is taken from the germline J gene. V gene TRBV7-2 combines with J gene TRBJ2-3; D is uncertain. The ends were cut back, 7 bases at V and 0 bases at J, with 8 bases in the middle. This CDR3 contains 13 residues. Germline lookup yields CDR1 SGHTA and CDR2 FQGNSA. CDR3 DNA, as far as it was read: TGTGCCAGCAAATCCGGGAGCACAGATACG. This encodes CASKSGSTDT. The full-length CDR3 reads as CASKSGSTDTQYF.

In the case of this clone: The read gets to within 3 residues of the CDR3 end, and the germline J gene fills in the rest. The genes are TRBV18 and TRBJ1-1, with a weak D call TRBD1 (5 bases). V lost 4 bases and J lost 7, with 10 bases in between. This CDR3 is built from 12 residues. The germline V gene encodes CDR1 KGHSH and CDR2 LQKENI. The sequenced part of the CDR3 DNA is TGTGCCAGCTCACAGCAGGGAGGTGAA. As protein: CASSQQGGE. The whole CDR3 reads CASSQQGGEAFF.

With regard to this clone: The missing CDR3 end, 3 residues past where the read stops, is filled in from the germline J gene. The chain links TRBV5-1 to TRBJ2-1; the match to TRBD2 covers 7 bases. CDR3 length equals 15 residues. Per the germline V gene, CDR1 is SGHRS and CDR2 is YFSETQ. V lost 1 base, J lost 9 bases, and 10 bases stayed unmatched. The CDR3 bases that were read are TGCGCCAGCAGCTTGACTAGCGCAACACCGTCTGAG. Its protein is CASSLTSATPSE. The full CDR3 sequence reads CASSLTSATPSEQFF.

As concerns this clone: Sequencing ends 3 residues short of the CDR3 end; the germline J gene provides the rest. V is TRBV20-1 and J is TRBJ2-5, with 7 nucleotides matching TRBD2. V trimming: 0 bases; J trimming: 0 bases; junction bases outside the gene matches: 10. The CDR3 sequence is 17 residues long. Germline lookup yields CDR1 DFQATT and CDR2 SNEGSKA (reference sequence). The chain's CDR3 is CSARDLASGLHQETQYF. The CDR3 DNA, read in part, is TGCAGTGCTAGAGATCTGGCTAGCGGCCTACACCAAGAGACC.

The CDR3 loop is CASTRQGSIDTQYF. The part of the CDR3 DNA that was read is TGCGCCAGCACCCGACAGGGTAGTATAGATACG. The rearrangement joins TRBV5-1 to TRBJ2-3; 7 bases agree with TRBD1. The read terminates 3 residues ahead of where the CDR3 ends, so the germline J gene completes it. The ends lost 6 bases at V and 5 bases at J; junction bases unmatched: 9. Germline values: CDR1 SGHRS, CDR2 YFSETQ. The CDR3 has 14 amino acids. Drawing the rest from reference TRBV5-1 and TRBJ2-3, the complete variable domain is KAGVTQTPRYLIKTRGQQVTLSCSPISGHRSVSWYQQTPGQGLQFLFEYFSETQRNKGNFPGRFSGRQFSNSRSEMNVSTLELGDSALYLCASTRQGSIDTQYFGPGTRLTVL.

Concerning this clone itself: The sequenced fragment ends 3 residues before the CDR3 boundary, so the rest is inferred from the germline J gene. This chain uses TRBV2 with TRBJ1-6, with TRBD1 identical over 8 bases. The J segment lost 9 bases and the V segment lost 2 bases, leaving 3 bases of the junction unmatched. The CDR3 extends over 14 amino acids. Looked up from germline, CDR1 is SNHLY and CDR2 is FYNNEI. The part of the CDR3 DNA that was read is TGTGCCAGCAGTGAACGGCAGGGGGCTTCACCC. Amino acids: CASSERQGASP. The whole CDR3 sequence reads CASSERQGASPLHF.

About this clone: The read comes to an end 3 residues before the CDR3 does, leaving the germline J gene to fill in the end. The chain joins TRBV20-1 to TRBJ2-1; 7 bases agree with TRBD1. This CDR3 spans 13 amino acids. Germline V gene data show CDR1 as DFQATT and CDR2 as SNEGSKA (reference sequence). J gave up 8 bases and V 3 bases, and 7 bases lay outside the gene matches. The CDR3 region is CSARTGIEDEQFF. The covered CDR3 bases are TGCAGTGCTAGGACAGGGATAGAGGATGAG.

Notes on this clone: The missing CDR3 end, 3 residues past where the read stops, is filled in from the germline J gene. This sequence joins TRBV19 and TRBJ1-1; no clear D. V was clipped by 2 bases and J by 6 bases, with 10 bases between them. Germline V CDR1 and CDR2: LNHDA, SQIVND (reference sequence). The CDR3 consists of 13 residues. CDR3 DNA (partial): TGTGCCAGTAGTATATTGAGGTCCGCTGAA. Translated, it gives CASSILRSAE. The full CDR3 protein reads CASSILRSAEAFF.

The sequenced CDR3 bases are TGTGCCAGCGGCGGGGCTTCCCATGAC. Translation: CASGGASHD. From start to end, the CDR3 is CASGGASHDYTF. This rearrangement joins TRBV7-2 to TRBJ1-2; possible D gene TRBD1, 5 bases. The read gets to within 3 residues of the CDR3 end, and the germline J gene fills in the rest. CDR3 length equals 12 residues. Germline V gene data show CDR1 as SGHTA and CDR2 as FQGNSA.

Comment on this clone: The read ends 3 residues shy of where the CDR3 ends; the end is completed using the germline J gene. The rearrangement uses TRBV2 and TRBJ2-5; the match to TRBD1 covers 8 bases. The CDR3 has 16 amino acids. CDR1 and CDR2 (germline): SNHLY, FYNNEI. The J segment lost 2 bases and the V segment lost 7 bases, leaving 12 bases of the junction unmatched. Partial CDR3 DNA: TGTGCCAGCAACCGTGGACAGGGAAATCGTCAAGAGACC. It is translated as CASNRGQGNRQET. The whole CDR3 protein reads CASNRGQGNRQETQYF.

The covered CDR3 bases are TGTGCCAGCAGCCCCGGACTAGGAGAGACC. Amino acid sequence: CASSPGLGET. From start to end, the CDR3 is CASSPGLGETQYF. This sequence joins TRBV7-6 and TRBJ2-5; 7 nucleotides match TRBD2. The read stops 3 residues short of the end of the CDR3; the missing end is completed from the germline J gene. Trimming took 5 bases from V and 4 from J; bases not matched to a gene: 4. This CDR3 is 13 amino acids long. Germline-derived CDR1 and CDR2 are SGHVS and FNYEAQ. The variable domain in full, completed from reference TRBV7-6 and TRBJ2-5, reads GAGVSQSPRYKVTKRGQDVALRCDPISGHVSLYWYRQALGQGPEFLTYFNYEAQQDKSGLPNDRFSAERPEGSISTLTIQRTEQRDSAMYRCASSPGLGETQYFGPGTRLLVL.

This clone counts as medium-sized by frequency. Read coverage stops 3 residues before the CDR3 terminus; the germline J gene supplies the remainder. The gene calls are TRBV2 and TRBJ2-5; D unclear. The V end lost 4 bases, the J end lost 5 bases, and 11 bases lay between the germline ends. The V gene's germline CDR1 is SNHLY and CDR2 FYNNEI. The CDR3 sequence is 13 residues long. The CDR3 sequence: CASSAQTAETQYF. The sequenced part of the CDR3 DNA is TGTGCCAGCAGTGCTCAGACTGCGGAGACC.

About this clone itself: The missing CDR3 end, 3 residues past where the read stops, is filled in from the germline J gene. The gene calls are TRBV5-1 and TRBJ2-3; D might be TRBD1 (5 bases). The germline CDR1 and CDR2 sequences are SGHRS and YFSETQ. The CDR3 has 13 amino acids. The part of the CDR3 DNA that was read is TGCGCCAGCAGCTTCGACAGCCAAGAGACG. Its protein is CASSFDSQET. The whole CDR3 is CASSFDSQETQYF.

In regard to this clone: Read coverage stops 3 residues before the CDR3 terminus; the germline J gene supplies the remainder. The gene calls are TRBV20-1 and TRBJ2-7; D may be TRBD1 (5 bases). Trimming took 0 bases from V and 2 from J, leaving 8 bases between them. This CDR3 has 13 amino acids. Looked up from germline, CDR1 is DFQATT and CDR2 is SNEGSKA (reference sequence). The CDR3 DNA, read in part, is TGCAGTGCTAGAGACGGCAGGGCCTACGAG. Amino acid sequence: CSARDGRAYE. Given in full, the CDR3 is CSARDGRAYEQYF.

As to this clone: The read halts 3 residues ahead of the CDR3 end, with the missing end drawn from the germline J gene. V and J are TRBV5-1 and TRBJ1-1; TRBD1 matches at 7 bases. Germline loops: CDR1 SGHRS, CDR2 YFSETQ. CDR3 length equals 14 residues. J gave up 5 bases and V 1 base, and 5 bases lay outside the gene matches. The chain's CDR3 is CASSLQGELTEAFF. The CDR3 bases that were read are TGCGCCAGCAGCTTGCAGGGGGAGTTGACTGAA.

The CDR3 protein is CASSLVVGQGSEQFF. The covered CDR3 bases are TGCGCCAGCAGCTTGGTAGTAGGTCAAGGGTCTGAG. The chain uses TRBV5-1 and TRBJ2-1; D remains unclear. Read data end 3 residues before the CDR3 end; the end is taken from the germline J gene. CDR3 size: 15 residues. From germline, CDR1 is SGHRS and CDR2 YFSETQ. Trimming pared 0 bases from V and 9 bases from J, leaving 16 bases between.

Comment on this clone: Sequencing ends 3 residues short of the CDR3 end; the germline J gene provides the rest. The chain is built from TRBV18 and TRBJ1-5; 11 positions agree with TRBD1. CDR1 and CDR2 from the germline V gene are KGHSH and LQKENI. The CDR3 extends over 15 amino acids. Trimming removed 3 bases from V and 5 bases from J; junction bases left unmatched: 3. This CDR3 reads CASSPGTGGDQPQHF. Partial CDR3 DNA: TGTGCCAGCTCACCCGGGACAGGGGGAGATCAGCCC.

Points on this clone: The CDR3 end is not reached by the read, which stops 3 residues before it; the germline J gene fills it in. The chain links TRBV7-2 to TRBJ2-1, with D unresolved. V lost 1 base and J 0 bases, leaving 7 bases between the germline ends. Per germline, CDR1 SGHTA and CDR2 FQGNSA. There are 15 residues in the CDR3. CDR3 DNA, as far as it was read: TGTGCCAGCAGCTTAGGACTGCTCTCCTACAATGAG. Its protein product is CASSLGLLSYNE. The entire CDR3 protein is CASSLGLLSYNEQFF.

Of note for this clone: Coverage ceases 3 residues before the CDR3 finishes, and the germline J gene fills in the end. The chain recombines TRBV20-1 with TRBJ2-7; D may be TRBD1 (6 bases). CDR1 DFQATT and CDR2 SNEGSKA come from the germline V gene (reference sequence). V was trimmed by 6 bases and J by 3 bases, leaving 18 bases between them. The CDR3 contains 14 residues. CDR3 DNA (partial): TGCAGTGCAAACAAACAGGGAGTCGGCTACGAG. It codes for CSANKQGVGYE. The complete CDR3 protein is CSANKQGVGYEQYF.